This T cell receptor beta chain came from a study of CD8+ T cells in alopecia areata. cDNA prepared by RNA extraction and subsequent reverse transcription served as the template for sequencing. The method was immunoSEQ multiplex PCR; TCRdb's version includes in-frame clones alone and lacks a portion of them. The sample consists of 150,000 or so clones, around half of them appearing once. CDR1 is SGHTA, CDR2 FQGNSA, per germline. The V end lost 1 base, the J end lost 3 bases, and 10 bases lay between the germline ends. This CDR3 has 15 amino acids. V gene TRBV7-2 combines with J gene TRBJ1-5; maybe TRBD1 (6 bases). This specimen consisted of CD8+ T cells sorted from blood, obtained at week 0. This sequence originates from a human donor with alopecia areata. Here the CDR3 reads CASSLDPGANQPQHF. The CDR3 DNA reads TGTGCCAGCAGCTTAGATCCGGGGGCCAATCAGCCCCAGCATTTT.